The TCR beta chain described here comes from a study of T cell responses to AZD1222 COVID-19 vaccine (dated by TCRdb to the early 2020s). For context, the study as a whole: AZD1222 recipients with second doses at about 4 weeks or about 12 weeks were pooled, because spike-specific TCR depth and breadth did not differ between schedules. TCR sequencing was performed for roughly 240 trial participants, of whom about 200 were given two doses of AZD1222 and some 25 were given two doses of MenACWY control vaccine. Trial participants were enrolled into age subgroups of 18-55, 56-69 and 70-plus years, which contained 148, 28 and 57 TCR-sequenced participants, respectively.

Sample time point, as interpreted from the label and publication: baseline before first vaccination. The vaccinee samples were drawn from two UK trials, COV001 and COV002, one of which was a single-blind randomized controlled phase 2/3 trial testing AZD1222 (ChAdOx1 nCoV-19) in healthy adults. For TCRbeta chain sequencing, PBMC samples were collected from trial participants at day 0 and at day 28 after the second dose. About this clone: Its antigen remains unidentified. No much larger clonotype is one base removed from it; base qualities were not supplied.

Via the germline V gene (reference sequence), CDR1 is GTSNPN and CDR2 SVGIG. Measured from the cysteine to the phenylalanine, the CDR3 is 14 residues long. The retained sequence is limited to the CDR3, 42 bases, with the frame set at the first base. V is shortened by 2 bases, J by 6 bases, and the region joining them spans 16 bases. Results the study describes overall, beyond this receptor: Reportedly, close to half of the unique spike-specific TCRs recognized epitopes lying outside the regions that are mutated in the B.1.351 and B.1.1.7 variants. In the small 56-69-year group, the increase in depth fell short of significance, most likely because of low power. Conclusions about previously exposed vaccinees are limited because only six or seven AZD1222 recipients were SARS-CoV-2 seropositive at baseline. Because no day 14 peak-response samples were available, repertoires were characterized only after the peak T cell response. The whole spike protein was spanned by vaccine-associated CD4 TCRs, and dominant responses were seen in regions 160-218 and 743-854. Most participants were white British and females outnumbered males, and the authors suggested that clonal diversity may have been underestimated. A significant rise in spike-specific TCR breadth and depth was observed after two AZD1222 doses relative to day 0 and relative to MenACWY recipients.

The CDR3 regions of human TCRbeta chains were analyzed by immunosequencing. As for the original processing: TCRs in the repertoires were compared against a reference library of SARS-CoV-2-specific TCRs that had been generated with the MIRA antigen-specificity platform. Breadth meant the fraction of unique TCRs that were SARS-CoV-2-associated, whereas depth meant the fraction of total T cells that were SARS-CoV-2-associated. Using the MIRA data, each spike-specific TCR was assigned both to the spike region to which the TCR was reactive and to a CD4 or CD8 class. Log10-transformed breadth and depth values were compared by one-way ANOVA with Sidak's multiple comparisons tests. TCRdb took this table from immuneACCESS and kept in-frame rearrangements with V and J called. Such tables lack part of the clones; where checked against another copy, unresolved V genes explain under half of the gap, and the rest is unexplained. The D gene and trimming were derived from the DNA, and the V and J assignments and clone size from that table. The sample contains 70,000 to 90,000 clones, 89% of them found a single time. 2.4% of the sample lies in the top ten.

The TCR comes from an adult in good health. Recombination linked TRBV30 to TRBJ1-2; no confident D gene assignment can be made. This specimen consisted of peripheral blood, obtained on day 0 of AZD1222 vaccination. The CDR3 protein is CAWSFLPSSDGYTF. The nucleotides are TGTGCCTGGAGTTTTTTACCTTCATCGGATGGCTACACCTTC.